Described below is a single T cell receptor (beta chain) sequence and its context. A far larger clone differs by one base, so this is likely a read error. The CDR3 covers 15 residues. The germline V gene encodes CDR1 SEHNR and CDR2 FQNEAQ (reference sequence). This sample stems from a study of read filtering for tumor transcriptome and immune sequencing. Turning to the study itself: Among patients, some 17 were male and more than 13 female, aged about 47 to 85 (mean about 69).

From about 400 ng of RNA, a library with molecular barcoded alpha/delta and beta/gamma adaptors was made. MiXCR, applied by TCRdb to the reads, yields one record per CDR3 protein. The sample has some 19,000 distinct CDR3 sequences, approximately 20% seen once. The sample taken for sequencing was a population of CD138-negative cells sorted from bone marrow. This chain connects TRBV7-9 to TRBJ2-1; D unclear. The clonotype originates from a donor over 35 with multiple myeloma. CDR3 protein: CASSQEAGAYNGQFF. DNA of the CDR3: TGTGCCAGCAGCCAAGAGGCCGGAGCCTACAATGGGCAGTTCTTC.